These 14 T cell receptor beta chains were sequenced from one sample in a study of T cells in Graves' hyperthyroidism and ophthalmopathy. The investigators amplified TCR beta CDR3 regions from RNA transcripts. Initially, a first-round RT-PCR of the TCR CDR3 employed the HTBI primer set. TCRdb re-called the multiplex PCR reads with MiXCR, one entry per CDR3 protein. Among about 560,000 distinct CDR3 sequences, approximately 16% were seen once, and the ten largest hold 15% to 20%. The source material was blood. The receptors derive from a woman between 18 and 30 years old with Graves' hyperthyroidism.

The sample holds many counts of this clonotype. V gene TRBV15 combines with J gene TRBJ2-2; 15 nucleotides agree with TRBD2. The CDR3 runs to 17 residues. After removal of 8 bases from V and 1 base from J, the junction contained 5 bases not matched to a gene. Per germline, CDR1 LNHNV and CDR2 YYDKDF (reference sequence). The CDR3 DNA reads as TGTGCCACCGGGGGACTAGCGGGAGGCCTGAACACCGGGGAGCTGTTTTTT. Amino acid sequence: CATGGLAGGLNTGELFF.

This rearrangement joins TRBV6-1 to TRBJ1-6; the D is unclear. The V and J ends lost 8 bases and 0 bases respectively, with 20 bases between them. The CDR3 length is 18 residues. Germline V gene data show CDR1 as MNHNS and CDR2 as SASEGT. CDR3 loop: CASQVAEGIISYNSPLHF. Here the CDR3 DNA reads TGTGCCAGCCAAGTTGCGGAGGGTATAATCTCCTATAATTCACCCCTCCACTTT.

This clonotype was seen a handful of times. The rearrangement uses TRBV4-3 and TRBJ1-2; 9 bases line up with TRBD1. The germline CDR1 and CDR2 sequences are LGHNA and YSLEER. Losses at the gene ends were 4 bases for V and 6 bases for J; bases not matched to a gene: 6. The length of the CDR3 is 14 residues. The CDR3 region is CASSPDRTGDGYTF. As DNA, the CDR3 is TGCGCCAGCAGCCCCGACCGGACAGGGGATGGCTACACCTTC.

This clonotype was seen at least ten times. This chain links TRBV30 with TRBJ2-1; weak D call: TRBD2 (5 bases). The V end was cut by 5 bases, the J end by 7 bases, with 18 bases between. This CDR3 spans 14 amino acids. Germline CDR1 GTSNPN, CDR2 SVGIG (reference sequence). In DNA form, the CDR3 reads TGTGCCTGGGTCCGTGATAATAGCGTGAATGAGCAGTTCTTC. It is translated as CAWVRDNSVNEQFF.

This clonotype was counted at least ten times. The chain recombines TRBV12-3 or TRBV12-4 with TRBJ2-5; 9 bases line up with TRBD1. V lost 6 bases to trimming and J lost 2 bases; unmatched junction nucleotides: 4. This CDR3 comprises 14 residues. The CDR3 DNA sequence: TGTGCCAGCAGCTTCGGACAGGGGCAAGAGACCCAGTACTTC. Its protein product is CASSFGQGQETQYF.

This clonotype turned up a few times. V usage is TRBV5-1 and J usage is TRBJ1-2; D is uncertain. From germline, CDR1 is SGHRS and CDR2 YFSETQ. The CDR3 runs to 13 residues. V was trimmed by 3 bases and J by 0 bases, leaving 6 bases between them. The CDR3 loop reads CASSSVANYGYTF. The CDR3 DNA reads TGCGCCAGCAGCTCGGTCGCTAACTATGGCTACACCTTC.

This clonotype was seen many times. The V call is TRBV5-1, the J call TRBJ1-6; 7 bases agree with TRBD1. This CDR3 contains 14 residues. The V and J ends lost 0 bases and 7 bases, in that order; junction bases with no gene match: 1. CDR1 is SGHRS and CDR2 is YFSETQ in the germline V gene. The CDR3 spells CASSLGGQNSPLHF. The CDR3 bases are TGCGCCAGCAGCTTGGGGGGACAGAATTCACCCCTCCACTTT.

This clonotype was recorded many times. The CDR3 DNA is TGTGCCAGCAGTGTACAGGGTTTACTCCAGCCCCAGCATTTT. This gives the protein CASSVQGLLQPQHF. This chain links TRBV2 with TRBJ1-5, with a possible D match to TRBD1 (6 bases). The ends were cut back, 4 bases at V and 7 bases at J, with 14 bases in the middle. The CDR3 covers 14 residues. Germline V gene data show CDR1 as SNHLY and CDR2 as FYNNEI. Full variable domain (outside the CDR3, taken from reference TRBV2 and TRBJ1-5): EPEVTQTPSHQVTQMGQEVILRCVPISNHLYFYWYRQILGQKVEFLVSFYNNEISEKSEIFDDQFSVERPDGSNFTLKIRSTKLEDSAMYFCASSVQGLLQPQHFGDGTRLSIL.

This clonotype has at least ten counts. The chain carries TRBV6-1 and TRBJ2-2, with 9 bases matching TRBD2. The V and J ends lost 6 bases and 2 bases, in that order; junction bases with no gene match: 7. The germline CDR1 and CDR2 sequences are MNHNS and SASEGT. The CDR3 totals 16 residues. As DNA, the CDR3 is TGTGCCAGCAGCTCGGGACTAGCCGGCAACACCGGGGAGCTGTTTTTT. It codes for CASSSGLAGNTGELFF.

This clonotype showed up just once. The chain carries TRBV20-1 and TRBJ1-5; a possible D gene is TRBD1 (6 bases). This CDR3 comprises 14 residues. Germline V CDR1 and CDR2: DFQATT, SNEGSKA (reference sequence). Deletions cut 1 base from V and 6 bases from J, with 13 bases between. CDR3 nucleotides: TGCAGTGCTAGAGTTCCGGGGGCGGGTCAGCCCCAGCATTTT. Protein product: CSARVPGAGQPQHF.

This clonotype was seen many times. V gene TRBV29-1 combines with J gene TRBJ1-2; possibly TRBD1 for D (5 bases). Germline V gives CDR1 SQVTM, CDR2 ANQGSEA. The CDR3 covers 18 residues. Trimming took 3 bases from V and 5 from J, leaving 28 bases between them. The CDR3 region has the DNA TGCAGCGTTGAGGAGAGGGGACGGACCACGAGACTGGGGTATGGCTACACCTTC. Translated: CSVEERGRTTRLGYGYTF.

The chain has TRBV19 and TRBJ1-3; D call uncertain. CDR1 is LNHDA, CDR2 SQIVND, per germline (reference sequence). With 1 base removed from V and 0 bases from J, the gap between germline ends came to 10 bases. This CDR3 has 16 amino acids. The CDR3 DNA sequence: TGTGCCAGTAGTATAGGAGGGTTAAGCTCTGGAAACACCATATATTTT. This sequence encodes CASSIGGLSSGNTIYF.

V is TRBV20-1 and J is TRBJ2-1; 14 positions match TRBD2. J gave up 9 bases and V 7 bases, and 14 bases lay outside the gene matches. CDR1 is DFQATT and CDR2 is SNEGSKA in the germline V gene (reference sequence). The CDR3 covers 16 residues. This chain's CDR3 is CSVDGLAGGPHPEQFF. DNA for the CDR3: TGCAGTGTTGACGGACTAGCGGGGGGCCCTCACCCTGAGCAGTTCTTC.

This clonotype has ten or more counts. The J gene is TRBJ2-1, the V gene TRBV20-1; 10 bases align to TRBD1. Looked up from germline, CDR1 is DFQATT and CDR2 is SNEGSKA (reference sequence). The CDR3 length is 12 residues. V lost 6 bases, J lost 9 bases, and 5 bases stayed unmatched. CDR3 nucleotide sequence: TGCAGTGCACCAGACAGGGGGCGTGAGCAGTTCTTC. This gives the protein CSAPDRGREQFF.